This TCR beta chain was found in a study of Ad26.COV2.S vaccination and SARS-CoV-2 variants. At the level of the study: Once, or twice with 56 days between doses, Ad26.COV2.S was given intramuscularly.

The treatment: 15 to 20 received Ad26.COV2.S at low or high dose, single or two shots; about 5 received placebo; per-sample allocation not given. Collection of samples fell on day 63 after the first vaccine or placebo injection. Recruitment in Boston yielded a donor of adult age, 18-55 years. The vaccine antigen was prefusion-stabilized Wuhan SARS-CoV-2 spike. Only in-frame clones appear in the TCRdb table, and some are missing; sequencing was by immunoSEQ multiplex PCR. Among approximately 410,000 clones, around 92% were seen once, and the ten largest hold 1.5% to 2%. Broader study findings: Ad26.COV2.S recipients had broader spike-specific TCRs (P = 0.0014).

With regard to this clone: The antigen remains undetermined.

The ends were cut back, 9 bases at V and 4 bases at J, with 13 bases in the middle. This CDR3 has 13 residues. The TCR was taken from a person between 18 and 59 years old who received the Ad26.COV2.S COVID-19 vaccine or a placebo. This chain links TRBV12-3 or TRBV12-4 with TRBJ1-5, with a possible D match to TRBD1 (6 bases). Material: peripheral blood, obtained in a trial of Ad26.COV2.S vaccine versus placebo. CDR3 loop: CASSSGVNQPQHF. The CDR3 DNA is TGTGCCAGTTCATCAGGGGTTAATCAGCCCCAGCATTTT.